These T cell receptor beta chains were read from a single sample in a study of Ad26.COV2.S vaccination and SARS-CoV-2 variants. Only in-frame clones appear in the TCRdb table, and some are missing; sequencing was by immunoSEQ multiplex PCR. The sample shows around 350,000 clones, 80% to 90% of them seen only once. This material consisted of peripheral blood, taken in a trial of Ad26.COV2.S vaccine versus placebo. Receptors were obtained from a person between 18 and 60 years old who received the Ad26.COV2.S COVID-19 vaccine or a placebo. The CDR3 runs from the conserved cysteine through the conserved F or W. The D gene is left open where the match is weak.

TRBV18	TRBJ1-3	.	TGTGCCAGCTCACCCCCCGGGGGCGTCCTGGAAAACACCATATATTTT	CASSPPGGVLENTIYF
TRBV3-1/TRBV3-2	TRBJ2-3	.	TGTGCCAGCAGCCACAGAACGGGGACTCGGGAAGATACGCAGTATTTT	CASSHRTGTREDTQYF
TRBV5-1	TRBJ1-1	.	TGCGCCAGCGGAGAACACGGTATGAACACTGAAGCTTTCTTT	CASGEHGMNTEAFF
TRBV4-1	TRBJ2-7	TRBD2	TGCGCCAGCAGCCAAGGAGCTAGCGGCTCCTACGAGCAGTACTTC	CASSQGASGSYEQYF
TRBV27	TRBJ2-2	TRBD2	TGTGCCAGCAGCCGTACTAGCGGGGGGACCGGGGAGCTGTTTTTT	CASSRTSGGTGELFF
TRBV28	TRBJ2-7	.	TGTGCCAGCATCCATAACAGGGACCCATACGAGCAGTACTTC	CASIHNRDPYEQYF
TRBV6-1	TRBJ1-2	.	TGTGCCAGCAGTGAAGTTTTCGGGGCTCCCCTATTC	CASSEVFGAPLF
TRBV5-4	TRBJ2-7	.	TGTGCCAGCAGCTTGGGGCAGTGGGGCTACGAGCAGTACTTC	CASSLGQWGYEQYF
TRBV4-3	TRBJ2-5	TRBD2	TGCGCCAGCAGCCAAGTAGTGAGCGGGGGTTTCCAAGAGACCCAGTACTTC	CASSQVVSGGFQETQYF
TRBV5-5	TRBJ1-1	.	TGTGCCAGCAGCTTGTTCACTGAAGCTTTCTTT	CASSLFTEAFF
TRBV10-3	TRBJ2-1	.	TGTGCCATCAGCTCCGGGACAAACAATGAGCAGTTCTTC	CAISSGTNNEQFF
TRBV11-3	TRBJ1-2	TRBD1	TGTGCCAGCAGCCAGACAGGGGGCTATGGCTACACCTTC	CASSQTGGYGYTF
TRBV11-3	TRBJ2-7	.	TGTGCCAGCAGCCCGCCCGGGGGCCGGGATAAGCAGTACTTC	CASSPPGGRDKQYF
TRBV5-1	TRBJ1-1	TRBD1	TGCGCCAGCAGCTCCGGGACAGAGACTGAAGCTTTCTTT	CASSSGTETEAFF
TRBV24-1	TRBJ2-3	TRBD2	TGTGCCACCAGTGCTCTTGGCCCTAGCGGGGGCCACGGGGGCACAGATACGCAGTATTTT	CATSALGPSGGHGGTDTQYF
TRBV2	TRBJ2-1	.	TGTGCCAGCAACCGAAACGCCCAAAAGCAGGGACCGAGCTCCTACAATGAGCAGTTCTTC	CASNRNAQKQGPSSYNEQFF
TRBV4-3	TRBJ1-2	.	TGCGCCAGCAGCCACACCCAAGGACAGCCCGGGGGCTACACCTTC	CASSHTQGQPGGYTF
TRBV10-3	TRBJ1-1	TRBD1	TGTGCCATCAGTGAACCTGACAGGGGAAGTCTTGAAGCTTTCTTT	CAISEPDRGSLEAFF
TRBV10-3	TRBJ1-3	.	TGTGCCATCAGTGAGTCGGGGGTCCGCTCTGGAAACACCATATATTTT	CAISESGVRSGNTIYF
TRBV7-9	TRBJ1-1	.	TGTGCCAGCAGCGCTGGAGGGTGGGATGAAGCTTTCTTT	CASSAGGWDEAFF
TRBV4-1	TRBJ1-2	.	TGCGCCAGCTCCGACAGGAACTATGGCTACACCTTC	CASSDRNYGYTF
TRBV19	TRBJ2-3	TRBD2	TGTGCCAGTAGTATTAGCGGGGAGAACACAGATACGCAGTATTTT	CASSISGENTDTQYF